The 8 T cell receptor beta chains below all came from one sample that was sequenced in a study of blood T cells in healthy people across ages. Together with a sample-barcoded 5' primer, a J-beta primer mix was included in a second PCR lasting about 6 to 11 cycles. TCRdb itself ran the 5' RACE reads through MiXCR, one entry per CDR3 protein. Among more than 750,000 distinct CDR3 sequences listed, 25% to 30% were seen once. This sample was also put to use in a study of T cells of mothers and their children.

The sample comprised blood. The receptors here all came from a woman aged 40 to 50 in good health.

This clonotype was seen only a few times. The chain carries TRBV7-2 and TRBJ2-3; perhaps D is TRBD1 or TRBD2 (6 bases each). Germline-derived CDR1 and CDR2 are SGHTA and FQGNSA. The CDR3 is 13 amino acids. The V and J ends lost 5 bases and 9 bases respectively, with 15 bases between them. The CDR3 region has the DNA TGTGCCAGCAGCCCTCGAGGGGGGCGGACGCAGTATTTT. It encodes CASSPRGGRTQYF. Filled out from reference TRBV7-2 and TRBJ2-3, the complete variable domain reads GAGVSQSPSNKVTEKGKDVELRCDPISGHTALYWYRQSLGQGLEFLIYFQGNSAPDKSGLPSDRFSAERTGGSVSTLTIQRTQQEDSAVYLCASSPRGGRTQYFGPGTRLTVL.

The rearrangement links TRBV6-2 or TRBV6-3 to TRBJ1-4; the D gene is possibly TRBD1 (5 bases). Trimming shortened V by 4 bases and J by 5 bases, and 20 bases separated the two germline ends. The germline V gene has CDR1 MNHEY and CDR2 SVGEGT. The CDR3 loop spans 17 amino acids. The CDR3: CASSSRSTETLNEKLFF. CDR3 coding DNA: TGTGCCAGCAGTTCCCGATCGACAGAAACTCTCAATGAAAAACTGTTTTTT.

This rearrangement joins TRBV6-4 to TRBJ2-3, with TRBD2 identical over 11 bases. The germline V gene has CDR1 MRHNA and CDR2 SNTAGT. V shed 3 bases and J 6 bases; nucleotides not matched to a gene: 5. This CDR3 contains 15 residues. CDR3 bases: TGTGCCAGCAGTGAACTAGCGGGGGAGCGGGATACGCAGTATTTT. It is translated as CASSELAGERDTQYF.

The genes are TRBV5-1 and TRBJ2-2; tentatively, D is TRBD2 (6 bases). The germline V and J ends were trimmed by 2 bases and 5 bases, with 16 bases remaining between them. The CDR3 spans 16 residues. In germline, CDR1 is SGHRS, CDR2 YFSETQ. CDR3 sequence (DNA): TGCGCCAGCAGCTTTACGGCGGGGATGAGGACCGGGGAGCTGTTTTTT. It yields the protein CASSFTAGMRTGELFF.

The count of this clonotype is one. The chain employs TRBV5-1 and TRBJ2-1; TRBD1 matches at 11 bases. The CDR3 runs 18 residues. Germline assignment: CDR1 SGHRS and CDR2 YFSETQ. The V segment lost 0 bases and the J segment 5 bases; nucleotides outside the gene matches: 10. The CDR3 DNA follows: TGCGCCAGCAGCTTGGATGGACAGGGGGCGCGGGGAGACAATGAGCAGTTCTTC. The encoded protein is CASSLDGQGARGDNEQFF.

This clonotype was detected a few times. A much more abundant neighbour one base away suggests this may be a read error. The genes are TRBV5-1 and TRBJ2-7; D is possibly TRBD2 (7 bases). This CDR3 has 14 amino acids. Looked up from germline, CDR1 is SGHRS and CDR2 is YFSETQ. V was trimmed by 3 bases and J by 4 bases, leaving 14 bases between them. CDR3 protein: CASSWSGGAYEQYF. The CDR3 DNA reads TGCGCCAGCAGCTGGAGTGGGGGGGCGTACGAGCAGTACTTC.

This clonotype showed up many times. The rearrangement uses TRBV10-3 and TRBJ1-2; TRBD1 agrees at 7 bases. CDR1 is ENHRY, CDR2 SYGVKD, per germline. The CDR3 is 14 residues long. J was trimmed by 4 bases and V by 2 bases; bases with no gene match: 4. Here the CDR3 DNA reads TGTGCCATCAGTGAGACAGGGGATGGCTATGGCTACACCTTC. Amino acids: CAISETGDGYGYTF.

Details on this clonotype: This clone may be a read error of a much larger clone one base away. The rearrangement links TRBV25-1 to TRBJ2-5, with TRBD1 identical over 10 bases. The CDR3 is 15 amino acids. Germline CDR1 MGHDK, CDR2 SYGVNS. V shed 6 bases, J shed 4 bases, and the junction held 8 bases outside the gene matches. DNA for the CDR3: TGTGCCAGCAGGAAGGACAGGGGGTTTCGAGAGACCCAGTACTTC. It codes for CASRKDRGFRETQYF. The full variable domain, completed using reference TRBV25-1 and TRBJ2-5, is EADIYQTPRYLVIGTGKKITLECSQTMGHDKMYWYQQDPGMELHLIHYSYGVNSTEKGDLSSESTVSRIRTEHFPLTLESARPSHTSQYLCASRKDRGFRETQYFGPGTRLLVL.